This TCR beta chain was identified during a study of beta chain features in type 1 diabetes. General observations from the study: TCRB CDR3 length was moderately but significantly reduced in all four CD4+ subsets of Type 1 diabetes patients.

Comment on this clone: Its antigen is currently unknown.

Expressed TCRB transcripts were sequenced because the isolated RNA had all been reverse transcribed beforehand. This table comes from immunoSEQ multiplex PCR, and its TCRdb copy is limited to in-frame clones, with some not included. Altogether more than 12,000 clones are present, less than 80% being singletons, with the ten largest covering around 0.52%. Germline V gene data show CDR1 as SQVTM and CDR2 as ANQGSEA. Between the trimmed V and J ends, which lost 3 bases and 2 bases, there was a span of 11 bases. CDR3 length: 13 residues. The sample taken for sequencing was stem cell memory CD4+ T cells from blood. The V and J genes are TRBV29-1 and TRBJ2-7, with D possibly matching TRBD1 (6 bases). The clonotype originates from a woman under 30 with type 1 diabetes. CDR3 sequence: CSVEGAVTYEQYF. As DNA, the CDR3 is TGCAGCGTTGAGGGGGCAGTAACCTACGAGCAGTACTTC.